This TCR beta chain was retrieved from a study of lymphopenia after photon versus proton radiotherapy. General study results and limits: In patients who died, overall survival fell as post-nadir TCR diversity dropped more. Post-nadir diversity loss with photons came from oligoclonal expansion, particularly CD8+ Temra cells. Authors raise, but do not show, better survival with proton therapy.

Repertoires were generated with immunoSEQ multiplex PCR, while TCRdb's copy carries only in-frame clones and drops some. The sample consists of some 7,000 clones, 81% of them appearing once. This clone was seen only a few times. The antigen remains undetermined. The receptor was derived from a man aged 30 to 45 with gastric cancer. The specimen comprised peripheral blood, sampled from a patient treated with photon-based radiotherapy.

The CDR3 loop reads CAISERRVTRARNEKLFF. The CDR3 region has the DNA TGTGCCATCAGTGAGCGACGAGTTACGAGGGCTCGGAATGAAAAACTGTTTTTT. This sequence joins TRBV10-3 and TRBJ1-4; D call uncertain. The CDR3 is 18 residues long. Germline loops: CDR1 ENHRY, CDR2 SYGVKD. V was pared by 2 bases and J by 5 bases, with 21 bases between.